This TCR beta chain was identified during a study of blood T cell repertoires in COVID-19. CDR1 GTSNPN and CDR2 SVGIG come from the germline V gene (reference sequence). Between the trimmed V and J ends, which lost 1 base and 4 bases, there was a span of 13 bases. The CDR3 contains 15 residues. The method was immunoSEQ multiplex PCR; TCRdb's version includes in-frame clones alone and lacks a portion of them. The repertoire holds more than 250,000 clones, approximately 86% seen once, with over 2% in the top ten. Sample: PBMCs or T cells enriched from blood (not recorded which). This TCR was recovered from a woman aged 18 to 35 who had recovered from COVID-19. This chain joins TRBV30 and TRBJ2-2; D perhaps matches TRBD2 (5 bases). The CDR3 sequence is CAWSGGGPITGELFF. The CDR3 bases are TGTGCCTGGAGTGGTGGCGGGCCTATCACCGGGGAGCTGTTTTTT. Combining the CDR3 with reference TRBV30 and TRBJ2-2 gives the whole variable domain SQTIHQWPATLVQPVGSPLSLECTVEGTSNPNLYWYRQAAGRGLQLLFYSVGIGQISSEVPQNLSASRPQDRQFILSSKKLLLSDSGFYLCAWSGGGPITGELFFGEGSRLTVL.